This T cell receptor (beta chain) was identified in a study of cytomegalovirus exposure and HLA in healthy donors. The CDR3 has 16 amino acids. Losses at the gene ends were 3 bases for V and 3 bases for J; bases not matched to a gene: 7. Germline CDR1 reads MDHEN; CDR2 reads SYDVKM. The PCR contained 60 Vbeta and 13 Jbeta primers. Profiling relied on immunoSEQ multiplex PCR, and the TCRdb table lists in-frame clones only, not all of them. The sample includes approximately 100,000 clones, about 77% of them seen just once. This sequence was found in a woman aged 18 to 35 in good health and CMV-seropositive. V usage is TRBV28 and J usage is TRBJ2-7; 11 positions agree with TRBD2. The source material was PBMCs. In nucleotides, the CDR3 is TGTGCCAGCAGTTTCCTCTTAGGGACTAGCGGCTACGAGCAGTACTTC. It yields the protein CASSFLLGTSGYEQYF.